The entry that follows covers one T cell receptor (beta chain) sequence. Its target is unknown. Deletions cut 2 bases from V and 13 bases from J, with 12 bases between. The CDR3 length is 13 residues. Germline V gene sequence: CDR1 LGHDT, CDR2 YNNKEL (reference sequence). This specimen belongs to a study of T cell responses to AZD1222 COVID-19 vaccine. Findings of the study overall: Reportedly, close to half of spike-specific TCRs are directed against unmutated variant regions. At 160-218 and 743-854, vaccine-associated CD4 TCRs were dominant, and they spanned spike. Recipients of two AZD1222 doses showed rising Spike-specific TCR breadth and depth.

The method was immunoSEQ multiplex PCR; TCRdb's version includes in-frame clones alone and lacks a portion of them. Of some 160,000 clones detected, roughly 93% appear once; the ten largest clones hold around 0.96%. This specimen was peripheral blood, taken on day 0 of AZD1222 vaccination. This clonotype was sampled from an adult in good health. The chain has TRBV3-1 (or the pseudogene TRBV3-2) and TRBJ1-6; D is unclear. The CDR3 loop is CASSQLLSAPLHF. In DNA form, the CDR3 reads TGTGCCAGCAGCCAACTACTTTCGGCTCCCCTCCACTTT.